This T cell receptor beta chain was sequenced in a study of patients and donors after allogeneic stem cell transplantation. A single record per CDR3 protein comes from TCRdb applying MiXCR to the RT-PCR reads. Of approximately 430,000 distinct CDR3 sequences in the sample, about a sixth were seen once. V was shortened by 2 bases and J by 2 bases, with 13 bases between the two germline ends. Germline V gene sequence: CDR1 MDHEN, CDR2 SYDVKM. The CDR3 loop spans 15 amino acids. Sequencing was done on a sample of blood, either unsorted or a sorted T cell fraction (not recorded which). This rearrangement joins TRBV28 to TRBJ2-7; TRBD2 is a possible D gene (6 bases). This clonotype was sampled from a human donor who was either an allogeneic HSCT recipient or a stem cell or donor lymphocyte infusion donor (not recorded which). It is not recorded whose cells these are; they may come from a transplant donor. The DNA for the CDR3 is TGTGCCAGCAGTTTAAGGAGGGGTCAGACCTACGAGCAGTACTTC. Residues: CASSLRRGQTYEQYF.